These 8 T cell receptor beta chains were all obtained from the same sample, sequenced in a study of T cells in Graves' hyperthyroidism and ophthalmopathy. Amplification of TCR beta CDR3 regions was performed using RNA transcripts as template. TCR CDR3 underwent first-round RT-PCR with the HTBI primer set. TCRdb reprocessed the multiplex PCR reads with MiXCR, giving one entry per CDR3 protein. Among roughly 380,000 distinct CDR3 sequences listed, about a sixth were seen once. The specimen was blood. These receptors originate from a middle-aged woman with Graves' ophthalmopathy.

This clonotype was picked up a small number of times. The rearrangement uses TRBV7-2 and TRBJ1-5; D uncertain. V was shortened by 6 bases and J by 5 bases, with 11 bases between the two germline ends. This CDR3 region has 13 residues. Germline V gene sequence: CDR1 SGHTA, CDR2 FQGNSA. The CDR3 region is CASRVVGHQPQHF. CDR3 nucleotide sequence: TGTGCCAGCAGGGTAGTAGGGCATCAGCCCCAGCATTTT.

The CDR3 loop reads CAISDRPGTGNKETLYEQYF. DNA of the CDR3: TGTGCCATCAGTGACCGGCCCGGGACAGGGAACAAGGAGACACTCTACGAGCAGTACTTC. This chain joins TRBV10-3 and TRBJ2-7; the match to TRBD1 covers 9 bases. V lost 3 bases, J lost 3 bases, and 21 bases stayed unmatched. In germline, CDR1 is ENHRY, CDR2 SYGVKD. The CDR3 covers 20 residues.

There are a few counts of this clonotype. The chain recombines TRBV5-1 with TRBJ2-5; 9 positions match TRBD1. The CDR3 is 16 amino acids. The V and J ends lost 3 bases and 4 bases, in that order; junction bases with no gene match: 10. Germline lookup yields CDR1 SGHRS and CDR2 YFSETQ. The CDR3, as DNA: TGCGCCAGCAGCTCCGTACCGGGACAGGGAGTAGAGACCCAGTACTTC. Amino acid sequence: CASSSVPGQGVETQYF.

This clonotype was observed at least ten times. The chain has TRBV4-1 and TRBJ1-2; a weak D match, TRBD1 (6 bases). Germline loops: CDR1 MGHRA, CDR2 YSYEKL. Trimming took off 5 bases at V and 12 bases at J, with 22 bases between the two ends. This CDR3 is built from 14 residues. The CDR3 is CASSTPASYRDHTF. The DNA of the CDR3 is TGCGCCAGCAGCACGCCGGCTTCTTACAGGGACCACACCTTC.

This clonotype was seen a handful of times. The chain joins TRBV15 to TRBJ1-5; D possibly corresponds to TRBD1 (5 bases). The V gene lost 0 bases and the J gene lost 0 bases, with 21 bases spanning the gap. This CDR3 comprises 20 residues. The V gene's germline CDR1 is LNHNV and CDR2 YYDKDF (reference sequence). The CDR3 DNA reads as TGTGCCACCAGCAGAGATCGGGCGGGGGATTGGGATTATAGCAATCAGCCCCAGCATTTT. Amino acid sequence: CATSRDRAGDWDYSNQPQHF.

Concerning this clonotype itself: The junction does not match germline at one end; this may be a read error. This chain uses TRBV11-2 with TRBJ1-2; D is uncertain. Germline-derived CDR1 and CDR2 are SGHAT and FQNNGV. This CDR3 is 13 amino acids long. The CDR3 region is CASSLRSNHGYTF. DNA of the CDR3: TGTGCCAGCAGCTTGCGAAGTAACCATGGCTACACCTTC.

In this sample, this clonotype turned up many times. The J gene is TRBJ2-5, the V gene TRBV28; tentatively, D is TRBD1 or TRBD2 (5 bases each). Looked up from germline, CDR1 is MDHEN and CDR2 is SYDVKM. V was pared by 11 bases and J by 5 bases, with 18 bases between. The CDR3 extends over 13 amino acids. The CDR3 DNA reads TGTGCCTACACGGGGCCATTGGGGGAGACCCAGTACTTC. Translating gives CAYTGPLGETQYF. Full variable domain (missing parts from reference TRBV28 and TRBJ2-5): DVKVTQSSRYLVKRTGEKVFLECVQDMDHENMFWYRQDPGLGLRLIYFSYDVKMKEKGDIPEGYSVSREKKERFSLILESASTNQTSMYLCAYTGPLGETQYFGPGTRLLVL.

This clonotype was observed a few times. At one boundary the junction diverges from the germline segment, which might be a read error. V and J are TRBV12-3 or TRBV12-4 and TRBJ2-7; the D gene is possibly TRBD2 (5 bases). This CDR3 spans 14 amino acids. CDR3 protein: CASSLVGSSYEQSF. The CDR3 nucleotides read TGTGCCAGCAGTTTGGTGGGGAGCTCCTACGAGCAGTCCTTC.